The clone carrying this TCR beta chain was found many times. These data come from a study of immune heterogeneity within non-small cell lung tumors. TCR beta CDR3 regions came from multiplex PCR with 32 forward V and 13 reverse J primers. One entry per CDR3 protein, called by TCRdb with MiXCR from the multiplex PCR reads. The data contain 30,000 to 40,000 distinct CDR3 sequences, 25% to 30% of them singletons. Germline V gives CDR1 SGHNT, CDR2 YENEEA. Trimming stripped 4 bases from V and 2 bases from J, with 15 bases between. The CDR3 spans 15 residues. Template came from bulk tumor genomic DNA, at 600 ng per sample. Widely spaced biopsies, several per primary tumor, were obtained at surgery. Enrolled individuals presented with untreated, newly diagnosed non-small cell lung cancer and received curative surgery.

The sequencing input was lung tumor tissue. The clonotype comes from a man in his forties with non-small cell lung cancer. This sequence joins TRBV11-3 and TRBJ2-7, with D maybe TRBD2 (5 bases). The CDR3 DNA follows: TGTGCCAGCAGCTGGCGGGCCCAGATCCCCTACGAGCAGTACTTC. It yields the protein CASSWRAQIPYEQYF.